This TCR beta chain came from a study of control samples from healthy donors and cancer patients. Sequenced by immunoSEQ multiplex PCR; TCRdb stores in-frame clones only, minus some. Of some 120,000 clones listed, more than 85% were seen once; the top ten hold around 1.8%. The V and J ends lost 5 bases and 3 bases, in that order; junction bases with no gene match: 4. This CDR3 contains 13 residues. The V gene's germline CDR1 is MDHEN and CDR2 SYDVKM. V and J are TRBV28 and TRBJ2-7; 7 bases fit TRBD1. This TCR was sampled from a man aged 45-65 years with head and neck cancer. Sequences were obtained from PBMCs. The chain's CDR3 is CASSTGAHYEQYF. The DNA of the CDR3 is TGTGCCAGCAGTACAGGGGCCCACTACGAGCAGTACTTC.